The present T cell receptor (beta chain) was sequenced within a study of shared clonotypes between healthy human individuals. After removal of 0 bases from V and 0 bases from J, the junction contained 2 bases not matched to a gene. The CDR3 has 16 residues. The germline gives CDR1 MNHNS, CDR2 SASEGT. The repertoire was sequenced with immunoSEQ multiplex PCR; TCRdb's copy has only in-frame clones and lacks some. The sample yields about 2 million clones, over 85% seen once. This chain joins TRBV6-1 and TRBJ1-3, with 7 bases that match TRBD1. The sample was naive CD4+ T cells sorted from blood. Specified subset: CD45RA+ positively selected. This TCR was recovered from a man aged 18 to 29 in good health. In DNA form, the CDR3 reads TGTGCCAGCAGTGAAGCGGACAGGTACTCTGGAAACACCATATATTTT. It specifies CASSEADRYSGNTIYF.